A selection of T cell receptor beta chains follows, all from one sample in a study of blood T cell repertoires in COVID-19. Libraries were prepared by immunoSEQ multiplex PCR; TCRdb keeps only in-frame clonotypes and omits some of them. There are around 98,000 clones in the sample; about 81% occur only once, and around a sixth lies in the top ten. The specimen sequenced was peripheral blood. The receptors derive from a woman aged 55-70 years with acute or convalescent COVID-19. CDR3s include the opening cysteine and the closing phenylalanine or tryptophan. The D gene is left open where the match is weak. Clone size is given for some rows only: seen once, a few or many times, or a class if the clone is expanded.

TRBD2 | . | TRBJ2-1 | TRBV4-1 | CASSPSGAPISEQFF | TGCGCCAGCAGCCCTAGCGGGGCCCCGATCAGTGAGCAGTTCTTC
. | once | TRBJ2-2 | TRBV2 | CASSLGVNTGELFF | TGTGCCAGCAGCCTAGGGGTAAACACCGGGGAGCTGTTTTTT
. | . | TRBJ2-7 | TRBV9 | CASSRTVIPYEQYF | TGTGCCAGCAGCAGGACAGTCATTCCCTACGAGCAGTACTTC
. | . | TRBJ1-5 | TRBV27 | CASSLFQGSNQPQHF | TGTGCCAGCAGTTTATTTCAGGGGAGCAATCAGCCCCAGCATTTT
. | . | TRBJ1-4 | TRBV29-1 | CSVDGATNEKLFF | TGCAGCGTTGATGGGGCCACTAATGAAAAACTGTTTTTT
. | once | TRBJ1-2 | TRBV28 | CASSSDTFYGYTF | TGTGCCAGCAGTTCGGACACGTTCTATGGCTACACCTTC
TRBD1 | . | TRBJ1-1 | TRBV2 | CASSDNRGKTEAFF | TGTGCCAGCAGTGATAACAGGGGAAAGACTGAAGCTTTCTTT
. | . | TRBJ1-5 | TRBV7-2 | CASSRQGGGGMAQHF | TGTGCCAGCAGTCGGCAGGGAGGGGGGGGTATGGCCCAGCATTTT
. | . | TRBJ1-5 | TRBV27 | CASSLSGGSNQPQHF | TGTGCCAGCAGTTTATCAGGGGGTAGCAATCAGCCCCAGCATTTT
TRBD2 | . | TRBJ2-5 | TRBV28 | CASSFSAGGSQETQYF | TGTGCCAGCAGTTTCTCAGCGGGGGGGAGTCAAGAGACCCAGTACTTC
TRBD1 | . | TRBJ1-2 | TRBV18 | CASSLDRAGYTF | TGTGCCAGCTCACTGGACAGGGCTGGCTACACCTTC
. | . | TRBJ1-5 | TRBV18 | CASSPGQDQPQHF | TGTGCCAGCTCACCCGGACAAGATCAGCCCCAGCATTTT
. | . | TRBJ1-4 | TRBV5-1 | CASSETLLNEKLFF | TGCGCCAGCAGCGAGACACTGCTTAATGAAAAACTGTTTTTT
. | . | TRBJ2-1 | TRBV30 | CAWTTGGWADEQFF | TGTGCCTGGACAACCGGTGGCTGGGCCGATGAGCAGTTCTTC
. | . | TRBJ2-2 | TRBV2 | CASSDLVAFTNTGELFF | TGTGCCAGCAGTGATTTGGTGGCCTTTACGAACACCGGGGAGCTGTTTTTT
TRBD1 | . | TRBJ1-3 | TRBV18 | CASSAGTGSGNTIYF | TGTGCCAGCTCGGCGGGGACAGGCTCTGGAAACACCATATATTTT
TRBD2 | . | TRBJ2-3 | TRBV6-5 | CASRNSGNSDTQYF | TGTGCCAGCAGGAATAGCGGGAACTCTGATACGCAGTATTTT
. | . | TRBJ2-2 | TRBV7-3 | CASCPGGGGNTGELFF | TGTGCCAGCTGCCCCGGGGGCGGGGGGAACACCGGGGAGCTGTTTTTT
TRBD1 | . | TRBJ1-5 | TRBV6-6 | CASSGQGGLGQPQHF | TGTGCCAGCAGTGGACAGGGAGGTTTGGGTCAGCCCCAGCATTTT
TRBD2 | . | TRBJ2-3 | TRBV7-8 | CASSLALAGGHLSTDTQYF | TGTGCCAGCAGCCTAGCCCTAGCGGGGGGGCATCTGAGCACAGATACGCAGTATTTT
TRBD1 | few | TRBJ2-7 | TRBV5-5 | CASSLMGTGTNEQYF | TGTGCCAGCAGCCTTATGGGGACAGGGACCAACGAGCAGTACTTC